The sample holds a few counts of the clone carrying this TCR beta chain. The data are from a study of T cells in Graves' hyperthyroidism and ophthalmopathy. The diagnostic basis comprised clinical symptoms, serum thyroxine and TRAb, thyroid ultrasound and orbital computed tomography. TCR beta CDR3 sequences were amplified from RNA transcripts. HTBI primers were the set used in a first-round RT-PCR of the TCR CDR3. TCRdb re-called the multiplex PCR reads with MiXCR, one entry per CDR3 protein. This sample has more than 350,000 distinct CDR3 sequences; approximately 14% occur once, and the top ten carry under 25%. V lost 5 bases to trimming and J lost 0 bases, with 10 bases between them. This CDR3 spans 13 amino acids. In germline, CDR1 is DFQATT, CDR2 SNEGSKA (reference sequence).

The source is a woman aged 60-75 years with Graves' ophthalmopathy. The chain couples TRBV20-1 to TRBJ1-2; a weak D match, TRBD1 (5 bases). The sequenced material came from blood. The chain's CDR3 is CSADRQTNYGYTF. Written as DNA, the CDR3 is TGCAGTGCTGACCGACAGACTAACTATGGCTACACCTTC.